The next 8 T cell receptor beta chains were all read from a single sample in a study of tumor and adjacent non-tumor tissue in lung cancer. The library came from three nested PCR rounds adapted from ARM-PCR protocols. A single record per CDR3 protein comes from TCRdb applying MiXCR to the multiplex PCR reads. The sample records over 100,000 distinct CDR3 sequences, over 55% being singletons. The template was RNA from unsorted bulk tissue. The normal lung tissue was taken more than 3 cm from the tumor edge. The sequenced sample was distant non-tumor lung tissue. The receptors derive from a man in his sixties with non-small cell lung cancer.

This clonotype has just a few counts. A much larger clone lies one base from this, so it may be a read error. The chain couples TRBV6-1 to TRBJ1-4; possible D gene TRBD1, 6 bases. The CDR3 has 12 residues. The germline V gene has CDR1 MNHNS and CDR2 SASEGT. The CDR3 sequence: CGSSEGGEKLFF. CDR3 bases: TGTGGCAGCAGTGAGGGGGGGGAAAAACTGTTTTTT.

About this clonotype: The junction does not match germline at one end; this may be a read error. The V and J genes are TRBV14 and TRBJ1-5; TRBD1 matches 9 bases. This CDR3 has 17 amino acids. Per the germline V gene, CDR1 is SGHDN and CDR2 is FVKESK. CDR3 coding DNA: TGTGCCAGCAGCCAGGGTACAGGGGGCTCGCGTAATCAGCCCCAGCAATTT. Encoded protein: CASSQGTGGSRNQPQQF.

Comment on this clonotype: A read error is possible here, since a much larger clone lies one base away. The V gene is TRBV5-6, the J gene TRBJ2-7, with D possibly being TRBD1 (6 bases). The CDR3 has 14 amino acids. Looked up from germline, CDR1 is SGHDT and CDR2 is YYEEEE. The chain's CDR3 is CANSLGEGGYEQYF. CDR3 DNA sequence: TGTGCCAACAGCTTGGGCGAAGGGGGCTACGAGCAGTACTTC. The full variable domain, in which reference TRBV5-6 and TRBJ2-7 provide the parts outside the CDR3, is DAGVTQSPTHLIKTRGQQVTLRCSPKSGHDTVSWYQQALGQGPQFIFQYYEEEERQRGNFPDRFSGHQFPNYSSELNVNALLLGDSALYLCANSLGEGGYEQYFGPGTRLTVT.

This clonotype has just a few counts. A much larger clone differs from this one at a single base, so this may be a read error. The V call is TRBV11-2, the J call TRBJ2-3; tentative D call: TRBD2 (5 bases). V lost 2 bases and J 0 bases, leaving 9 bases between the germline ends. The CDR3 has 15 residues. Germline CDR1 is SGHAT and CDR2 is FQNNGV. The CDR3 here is CASSLLAWSTDTQYF. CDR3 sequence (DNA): TGTGCCAGCAGCTTATTAGCGTGGAGCACAGATACGCAGTATTTT.

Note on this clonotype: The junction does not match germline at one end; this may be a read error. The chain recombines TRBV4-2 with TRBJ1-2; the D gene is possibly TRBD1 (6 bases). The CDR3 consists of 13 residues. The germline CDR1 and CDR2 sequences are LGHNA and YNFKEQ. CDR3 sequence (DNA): TGTGGCAGCAGTCAAGTGTCAGGGGCTGGCTTCACCTTC. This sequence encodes CGSSQVSGAGFTF.

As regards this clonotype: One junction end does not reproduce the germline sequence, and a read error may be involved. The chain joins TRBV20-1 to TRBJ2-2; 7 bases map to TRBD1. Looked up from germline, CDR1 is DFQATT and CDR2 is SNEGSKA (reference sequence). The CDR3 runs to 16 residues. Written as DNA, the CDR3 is TGCAGTGCTAGAGATCGTGACAGGGTTAACACCGGGGAACTGTTTTTT. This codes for CSARDRDRVNTGELFF.

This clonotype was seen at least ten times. The CDR3: CASSPSLGSTDTQYF. CDR3 nucleotides: TGTGCCAGCAGTCCATCCCTGGGGAGCACAGATACGCAGTATTTT. The chain couples TRBV6-5 to TRBJ2-3; D unclear. The V end lost 5 bases, the J end lost 0 bases, and 12 bases lay between the germline ends. The CDR3 covers 15 residues. Germline loops: CDR1 MNHEY, CDR2 SVGAGI.

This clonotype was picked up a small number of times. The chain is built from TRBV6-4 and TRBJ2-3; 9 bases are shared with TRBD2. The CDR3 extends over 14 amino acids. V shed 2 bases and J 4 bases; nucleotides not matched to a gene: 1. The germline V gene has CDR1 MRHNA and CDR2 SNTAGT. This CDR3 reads CASSDGGGADTQYF. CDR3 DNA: TGTGCCAGCAGTGACGGCGGGGGGGCAGATACGCAGTATTTT.